This entry features one T cell receptor (beta chain) sequence. As handled by the study authors: How many nucleated cells were present was estimated from reference gene primer amplification. Using immunoSEQ multiplex PCR, the repertoire was profiled, and TCRdb retains in-frame clones only, with some absent. V and J calls and clone size are copied from that table; D and trimming were computed from the DNA. Among fewer than 300,000 clones listed, approximately 77% were seen once. The data derive from a study of blood T cell repertoires in COVID-19. Study as a whole: The samples span acute and convalescent COVID-19 from the United States, Italy and Spain. The cDNA or gDNA used as material had been derived from T cells, B-cell-depleted T cells, or PBMCs.

The CDR3 has 13 amino acids. Losses at the gene ends were 6 bases for V and 9 bases for J; bases not matched to a gene: 9. Germline assignment: CDR1 MNHEY and CDR2 SVGAGI. The chain couples TRBV6-5 to TRBJ1-1, with TRBD1 identical over 8 bases. The receptor was derived from a woman between 18 and 29 years old with acute or convalescent COVID-19. Sequenced: peripheral blood. CDR3 in amino acids: CASRPGQGGKAFF. The CDR3 DNA follows: TGTGCCAGCAGACCCGGACAGGGTGGCAAAGCTTTCTTT.